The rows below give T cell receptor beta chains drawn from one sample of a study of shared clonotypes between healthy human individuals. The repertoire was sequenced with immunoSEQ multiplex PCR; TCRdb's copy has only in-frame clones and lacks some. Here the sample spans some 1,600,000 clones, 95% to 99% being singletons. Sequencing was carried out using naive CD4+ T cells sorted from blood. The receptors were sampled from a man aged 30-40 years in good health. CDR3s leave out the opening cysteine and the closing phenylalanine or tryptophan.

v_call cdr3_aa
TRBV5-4 ASRRASGGGYNEQF
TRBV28 ASSLSRGWNQPQH
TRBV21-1 ASSSRGECGTNSYNEQF
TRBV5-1 ASSQGTNNEQF
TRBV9 ASSSRGIGANVLT
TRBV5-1 ASSLSLAGDTQY
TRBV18 ASSRGTGFGTSYGYT
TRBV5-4 ASSLVDGETQY
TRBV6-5 ASSVTSGNQPQH
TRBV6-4 ASTMDSGRWYEQY